The present entry profiles one T cell receptor beta chain with its context. Authors' data handling: Researchers report that nucleated cell counts were estimated from reference gene primer amplification. This table comes from immunoSEQ multiplex PCR, and its TCRdb copy is limited to in-frame clones, with some not included. From that table come the V and J calls and clone size; the DNA was used to work out D and trimming. The data show roughly 280,000 clones, roughly 86% seen once. This entry belongs to a study of blood T cell repertoires in COVID-19. As for the study in general: T cells, B-cell-depleted T cells, or PBMCs provided the cDNA or gDNA that served as material.

This CDR3 spans 14 amino acids. Germline V gene sequence: CDR1 GTSNPN, CDR2 SVGIG (reference sequence). The V and J ends lost 2 bases and 6 bases, in that order; junction bases with no gene match: 5. The chain links TRBV30 to TRBJ2-3, with 10 bases matching TRBD2. Sequencing was carried out using peripheral blood. The TCR was taken from a man aged 40-50 years with active or convalescent COVID-19. The CDR3 protein is CAWSIAGGGDTQYF. The CDR3 DNA reads as TGTGCCTGGAGTATAGCGGGAGGCGGGGATACGCAGTATTTT.